This T cell receptor (beta chain) is drawn from a study of cytomegalovirus exposure and HLA in healthy donors. Study-wide background: Membership in the Caucasian-associated ancestry cluster was found for around four fifths of nearly 400 genotyped donors.

About this clone itself: Its cognate antigen is unknown.

Study results and caveats: TCR sequences were mostly rare, though some public TCRs occurred in many donors.

Use of 60 Vbeta and 13 Jbeta primers characterized the PCR. TCRdb's copy holds only in-frame clones and misses some; the assay was immunoSEQ multiplex PCR. This sample's table reports 120,000 to 150,000 clones. This CDR3 spans 15 amino acids. V was clipped by 5 bases and J by 4 bases, with 15 bases between them. Germline V gene sequence: CDR1 MNHEY, CDR2 SVGAGI. Specimen: PBMCs. The chain links TRBV6-5 to TRBJ1-5, with D perhaps matching TRBD1 (6 bases). This receptor was taken from a man aged 40-49 years in good health and CMV-seronegative. The CDR3 spells CASSRGGLGNQPQHF. For the CDR3, the DNA is TGTGCCAGCAGTAGGGGGGGTTTGGGGAATCAGCCCCAGCATTTT.